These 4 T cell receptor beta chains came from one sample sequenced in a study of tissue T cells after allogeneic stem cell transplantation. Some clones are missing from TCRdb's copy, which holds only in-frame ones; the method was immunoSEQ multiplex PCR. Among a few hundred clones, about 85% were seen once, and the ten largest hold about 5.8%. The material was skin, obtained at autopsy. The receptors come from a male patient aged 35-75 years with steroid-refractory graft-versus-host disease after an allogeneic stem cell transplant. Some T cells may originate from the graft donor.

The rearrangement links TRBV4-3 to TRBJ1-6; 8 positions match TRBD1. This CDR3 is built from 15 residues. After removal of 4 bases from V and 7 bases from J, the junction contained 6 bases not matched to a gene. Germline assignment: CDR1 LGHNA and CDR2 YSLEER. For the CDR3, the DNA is TGCGCCAGCAGCCGAGATTGGACAGGGAATTCACCCCTCCACTTT. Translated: CASSRDWTGNSPLHF.

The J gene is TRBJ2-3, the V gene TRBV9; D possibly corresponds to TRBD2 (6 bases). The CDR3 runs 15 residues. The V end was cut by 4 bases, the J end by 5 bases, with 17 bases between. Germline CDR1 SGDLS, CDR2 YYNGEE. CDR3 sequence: CASSPWERAIDTQYF. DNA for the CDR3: TGTGCCAGCAGCCCCTGGGAGCGGGCAATAGATACGCAGTATTTT.

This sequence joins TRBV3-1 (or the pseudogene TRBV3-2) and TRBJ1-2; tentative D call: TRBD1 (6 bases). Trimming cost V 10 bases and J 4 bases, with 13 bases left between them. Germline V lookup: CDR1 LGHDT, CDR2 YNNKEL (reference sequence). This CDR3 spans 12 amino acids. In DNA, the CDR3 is TGTGCCATCGGAGCCAGGGGCTATGGCTACACCTTC. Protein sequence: CAIGARGYGYTF.

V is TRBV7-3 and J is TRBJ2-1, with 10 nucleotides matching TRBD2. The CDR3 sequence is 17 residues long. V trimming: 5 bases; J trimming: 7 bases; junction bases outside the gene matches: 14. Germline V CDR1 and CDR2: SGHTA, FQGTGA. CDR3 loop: CASSTIAGGAGVNEQFF. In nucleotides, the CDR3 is TGTGCCAGCAGCACCATAGCGGGGGGAGCCGGGGTGAATGAGCAGTTCTTC.